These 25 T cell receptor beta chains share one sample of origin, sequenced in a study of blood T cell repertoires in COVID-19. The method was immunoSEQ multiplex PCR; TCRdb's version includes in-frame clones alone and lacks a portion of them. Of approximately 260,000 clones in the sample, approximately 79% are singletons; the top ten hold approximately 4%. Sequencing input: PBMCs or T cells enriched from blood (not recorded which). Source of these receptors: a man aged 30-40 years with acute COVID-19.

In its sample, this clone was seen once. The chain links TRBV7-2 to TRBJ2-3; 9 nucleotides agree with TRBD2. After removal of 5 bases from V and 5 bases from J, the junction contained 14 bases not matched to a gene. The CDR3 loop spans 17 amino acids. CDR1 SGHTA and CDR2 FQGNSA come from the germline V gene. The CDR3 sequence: CASSPRAGTSRGDTQYF. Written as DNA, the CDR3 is TGTGCCAGCAGCCCTCGAGCCGGGACTAGCAGGGGAGATACGCAGTATTTT.

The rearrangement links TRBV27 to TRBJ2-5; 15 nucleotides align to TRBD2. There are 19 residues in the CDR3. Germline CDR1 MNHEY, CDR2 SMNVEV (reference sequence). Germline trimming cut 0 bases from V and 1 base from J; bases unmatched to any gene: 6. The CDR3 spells CASSLSLGLAGGLQETQYF. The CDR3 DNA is TGTGCCAGCAGTTTATCATTGGGACTAGCGGGGGGCCTCCAAGAGACCCAGTACTTC.

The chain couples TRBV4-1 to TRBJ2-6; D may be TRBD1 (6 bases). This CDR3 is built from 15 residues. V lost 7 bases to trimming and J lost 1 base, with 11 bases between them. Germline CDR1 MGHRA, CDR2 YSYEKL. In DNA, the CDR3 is TGCGCCAGCAAGACAGGTCTATCTGGGGCCAACGTCCTGACTTTC. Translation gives CASKTGLSGANVLTF.

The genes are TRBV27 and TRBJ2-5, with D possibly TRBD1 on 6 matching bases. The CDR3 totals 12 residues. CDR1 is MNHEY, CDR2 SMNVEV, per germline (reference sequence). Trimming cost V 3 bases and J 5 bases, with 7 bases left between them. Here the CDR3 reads CASSFQGETQYF. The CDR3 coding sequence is TGTGCCAGCAGTTTTCAGGGGGAGACCCAGTACTTC.

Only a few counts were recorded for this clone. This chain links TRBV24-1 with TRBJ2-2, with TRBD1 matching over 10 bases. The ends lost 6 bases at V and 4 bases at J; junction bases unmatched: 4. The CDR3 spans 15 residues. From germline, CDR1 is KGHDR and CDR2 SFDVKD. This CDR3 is CATSLGDRGTGELFF. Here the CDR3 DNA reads TGTGCCACCAGTCTGGGGGACAGGGGCACCGGGGAGCTGTTTTTT.

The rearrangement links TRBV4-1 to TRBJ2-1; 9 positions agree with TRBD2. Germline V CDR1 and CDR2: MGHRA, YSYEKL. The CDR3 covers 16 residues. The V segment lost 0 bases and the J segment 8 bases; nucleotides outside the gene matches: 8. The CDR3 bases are TGCGCCAGCAGCCAAGATCTGGCGGGAGGGCTTTATGAGCAGTTCTTC. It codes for CASSQDLAGGLYEQFF.

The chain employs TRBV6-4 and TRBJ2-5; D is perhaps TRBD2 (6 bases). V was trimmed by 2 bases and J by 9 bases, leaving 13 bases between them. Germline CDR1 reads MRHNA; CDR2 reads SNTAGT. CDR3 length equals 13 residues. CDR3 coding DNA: TGTGCCAGCAGTGACGGGACCTCGGGGGCCCAGTACTTC. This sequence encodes CASSDGTSGAQYF.

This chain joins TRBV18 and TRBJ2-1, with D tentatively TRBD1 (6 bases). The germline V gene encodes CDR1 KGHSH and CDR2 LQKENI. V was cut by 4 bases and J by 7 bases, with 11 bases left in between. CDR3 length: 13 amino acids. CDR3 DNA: TGTGCCAGCTCACTTGGACAGCCGAATGAGCAGTTCTTC. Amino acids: CASSLGQPNEQFF.

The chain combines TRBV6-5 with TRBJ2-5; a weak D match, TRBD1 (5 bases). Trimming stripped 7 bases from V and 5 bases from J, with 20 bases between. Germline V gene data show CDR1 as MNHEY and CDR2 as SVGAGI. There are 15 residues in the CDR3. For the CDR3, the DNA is TGTGCCAGCAACCAGGGTTTGAGCTTGGAGGAGACCCAGTACTTC. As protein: CASNQGLSLEETQYF.

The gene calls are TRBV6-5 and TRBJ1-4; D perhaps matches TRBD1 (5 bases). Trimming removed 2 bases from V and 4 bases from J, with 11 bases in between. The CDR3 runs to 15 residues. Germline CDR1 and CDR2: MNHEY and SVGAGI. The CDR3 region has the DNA TGTGCCAGCAGTTACAGGGGCAGCGATAATGAAAAACTGTTTTTT. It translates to CASSYRGSDNEKLFF.

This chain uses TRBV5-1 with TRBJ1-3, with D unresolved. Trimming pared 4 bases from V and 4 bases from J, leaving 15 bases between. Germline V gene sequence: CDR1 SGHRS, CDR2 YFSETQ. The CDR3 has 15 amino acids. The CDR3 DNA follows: TGCGCCAGCAGCCCGAACGGTCCGCGGGGAAACACCATATATTTT. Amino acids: CASSPNGPRGNTIYF.

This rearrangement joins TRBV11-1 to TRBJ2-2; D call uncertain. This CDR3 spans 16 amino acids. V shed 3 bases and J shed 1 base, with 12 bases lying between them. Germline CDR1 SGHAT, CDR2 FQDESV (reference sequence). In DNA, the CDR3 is TGTGCCAGCAGCTTCGCGGATAGCCGGAACACCGGGGAGCTGTTTTTT. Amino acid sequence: CASSFADSRNTGELFF.

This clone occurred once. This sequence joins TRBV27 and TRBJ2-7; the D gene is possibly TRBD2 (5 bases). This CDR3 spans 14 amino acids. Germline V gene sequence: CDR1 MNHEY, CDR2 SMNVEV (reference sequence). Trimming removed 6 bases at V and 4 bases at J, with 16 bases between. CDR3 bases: TGTGCCAGCAGCGCCCGGGGTCTCCCATACGAGCAGTACGTC. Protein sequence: CASSARGLPYEQYV.

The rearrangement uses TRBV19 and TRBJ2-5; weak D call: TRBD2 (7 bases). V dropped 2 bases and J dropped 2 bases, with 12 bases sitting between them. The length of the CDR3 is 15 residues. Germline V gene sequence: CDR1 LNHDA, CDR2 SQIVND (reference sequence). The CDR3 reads CASSIQGTKQETQYF. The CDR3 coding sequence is TGTGCCAGTAGTATACAGGGGACTAAACAAGAGACCCAGTACTTC. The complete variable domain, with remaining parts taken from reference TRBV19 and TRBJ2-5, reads DGGITQSPKYLFRKEGQNVTLSCEQNLNHDAMYWYRQDPGQGLRLIYYSQIVNDFQKGDIAEGYSVSREKKESFPLTVTSAQKNPTAFYLCASSIQGTKQETQYFGPGTRLLVL.

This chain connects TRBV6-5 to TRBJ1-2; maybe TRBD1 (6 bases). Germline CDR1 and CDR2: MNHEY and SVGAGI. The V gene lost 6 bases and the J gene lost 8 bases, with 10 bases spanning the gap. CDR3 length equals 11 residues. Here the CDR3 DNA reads TGTGCCAGCAGCAGGGGAAGCGGCTACACCTTC. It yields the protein CASSRGSGYTF.

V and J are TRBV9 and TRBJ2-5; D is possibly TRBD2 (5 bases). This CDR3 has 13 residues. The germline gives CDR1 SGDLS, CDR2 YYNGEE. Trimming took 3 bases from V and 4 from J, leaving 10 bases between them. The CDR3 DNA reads TGTGCCAGCAGCGCCTCACTAGGAGAGACCCAGTACTTC. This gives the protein CASSASLGETQYF. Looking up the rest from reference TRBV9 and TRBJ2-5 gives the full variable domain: DSGVTQTPKHLITATGQRVTLRCSPRSGDLSVYWYQQSLDQGLQFLIQYYNGEERAKGNILERFSAQQFPDLHSELNLSSLELGDSALYFCASSASLGETQYFGPGTRLLVL.

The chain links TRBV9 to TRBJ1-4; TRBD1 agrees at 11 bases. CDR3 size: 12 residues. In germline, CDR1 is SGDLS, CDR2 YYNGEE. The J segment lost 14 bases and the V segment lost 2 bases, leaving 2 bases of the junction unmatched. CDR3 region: CASSVDRGHLFF. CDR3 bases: TGTGCCAGCAGCGTGGACAGGGGGCACCTGTTTTTT. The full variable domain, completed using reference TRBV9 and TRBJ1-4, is DSGVTQTPKHLITATGQRVTLRCSPRSGDLSVYWYQQSLDQGLQFLIQYYNGEERAKGNILERFSAQQFPDLHSELNLSSLELGDSALYFCASSVDRGHLFFGSGTQLSVL.

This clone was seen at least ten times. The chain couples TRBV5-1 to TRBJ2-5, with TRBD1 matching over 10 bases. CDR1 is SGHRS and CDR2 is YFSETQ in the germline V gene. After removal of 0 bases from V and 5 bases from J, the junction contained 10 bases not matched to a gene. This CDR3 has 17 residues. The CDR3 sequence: CASSLAAGQGPVETQYF. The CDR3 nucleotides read TGCGCCAGCAGCTTGGCCGCGGGACAGGGGCCGGTCGAGACCCAGTACTTC.

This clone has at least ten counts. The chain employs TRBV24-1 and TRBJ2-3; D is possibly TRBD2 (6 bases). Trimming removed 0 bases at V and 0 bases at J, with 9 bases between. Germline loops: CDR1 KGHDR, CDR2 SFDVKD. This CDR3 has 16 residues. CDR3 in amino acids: CATSDLLEGSTDTQYF. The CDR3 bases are TGTGCCACCAGTGATTTGTTGGAGGGGAGCACAGATACGCAGTATTTT.

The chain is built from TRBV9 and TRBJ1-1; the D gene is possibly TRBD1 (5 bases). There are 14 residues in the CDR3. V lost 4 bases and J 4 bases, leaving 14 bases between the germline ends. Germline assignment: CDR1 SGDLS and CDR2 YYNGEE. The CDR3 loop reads CASSFTTGGTEAFF. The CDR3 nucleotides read TGTGCCAGCAGCTTTACAACCGGGGGCACTGAAGCTTTCTTT.

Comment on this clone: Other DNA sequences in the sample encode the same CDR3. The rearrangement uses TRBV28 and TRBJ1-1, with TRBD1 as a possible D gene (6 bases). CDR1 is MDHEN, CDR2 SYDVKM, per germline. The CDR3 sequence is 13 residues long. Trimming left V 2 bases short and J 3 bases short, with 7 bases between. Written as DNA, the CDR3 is TGTGCCAGCAGTTTAAAGGGGGACACTGAAGCTTTCTTT. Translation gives CASSLKGDTEAFF.

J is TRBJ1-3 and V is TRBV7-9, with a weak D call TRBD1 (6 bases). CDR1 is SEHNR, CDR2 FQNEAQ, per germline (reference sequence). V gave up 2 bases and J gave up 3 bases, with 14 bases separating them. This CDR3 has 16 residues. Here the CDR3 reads CASSLPTGIGGNTIYF. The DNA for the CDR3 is TGTGCCAGCAGCTTACCTACAGGGATCGGTGGAAACACCATATATTTT.

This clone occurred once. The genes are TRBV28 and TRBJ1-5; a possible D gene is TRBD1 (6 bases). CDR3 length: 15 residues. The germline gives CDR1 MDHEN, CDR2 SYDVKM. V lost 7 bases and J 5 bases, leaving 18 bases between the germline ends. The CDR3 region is CASTPRWTEDQPQHF. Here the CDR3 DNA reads TGTGCCAGCACCCCTAGGTGGACAGAAGATCAGCCCCAGCATTTT.

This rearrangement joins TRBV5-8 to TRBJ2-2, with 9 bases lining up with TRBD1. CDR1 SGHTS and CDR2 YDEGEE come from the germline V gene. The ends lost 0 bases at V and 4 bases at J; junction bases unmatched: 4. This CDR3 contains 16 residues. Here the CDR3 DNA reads TGTGCCAGCAGCTTGGATTGGGGACAGGGCACCGGGGAGCTGTTTTTT. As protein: CASSLDWGQGTGELFF.

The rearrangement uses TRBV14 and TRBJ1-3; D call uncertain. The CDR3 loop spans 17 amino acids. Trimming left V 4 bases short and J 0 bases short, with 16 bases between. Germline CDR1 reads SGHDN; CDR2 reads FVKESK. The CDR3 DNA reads TGTGCCAGCAGCCCCAATCGGGTCCGGAACTCTGGAAACACCATATATTTT. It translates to CASSPNRVRNSGNTIYF.